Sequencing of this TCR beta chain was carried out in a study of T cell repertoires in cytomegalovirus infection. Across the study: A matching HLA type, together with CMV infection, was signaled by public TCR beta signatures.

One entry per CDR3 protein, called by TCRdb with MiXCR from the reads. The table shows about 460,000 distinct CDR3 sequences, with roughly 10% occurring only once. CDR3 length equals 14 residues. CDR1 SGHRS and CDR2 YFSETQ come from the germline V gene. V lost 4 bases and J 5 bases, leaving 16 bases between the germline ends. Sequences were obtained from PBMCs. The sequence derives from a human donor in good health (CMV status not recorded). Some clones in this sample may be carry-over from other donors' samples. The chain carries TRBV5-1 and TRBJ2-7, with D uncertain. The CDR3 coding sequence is TGCGCCAGCAGCCTTCAGCCGGGCGGCGACGAGCAGTACTTC. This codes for CASSLQPGGDEQYF.